This T cell receptor (beta chain) was obtained from a study of blood T cell repertoires in COVID-19. Study as a whole: Nucleic acid was either cDNA or gDNA, and it came from T cells, B-cell-depleted T cells, or PBMCs.

How the authors handled the data: Counts of nucleated cells, estimated from reference gene primer amplification, were obtained. Assay used: immunoSEQ multiplex PCR; TCRdb lists only in-frame clones, some missing. That table is the source of V, J and clone size, and D and trimming were worked out from the DNA. The sample lists 93,000 or so clones, around 90% seen once, with more than 15% in the top ten. The CDR3 loop spans 13 amino acids. V was pared by 4 bases and J by 4 bases, with 13 bases between. Germline CDR1 is GTSNPN and CDR2 is SVGIG (reference sequence). V gene TRBV30 combines with J gene TRBJ1-2, with D uncertain. This sequence originates from a woman older than 75 in a cohort sampled during active COVID-19. Specimen: peripheral blood. The CDR3 spells CAWKVSGVYGYTF. CDR3 in DNA: TGTGCCTGGAAGGTGTCGGGAGTCTATGGCTACACCTTC.